Below, one T cell receptor beta chain is given with its context. The record originates from a study of blood T cell repertoires in COVID-19. Sequenced by immunoSEQ multiplex PCR; TCRdb stores in-frame clones only, minus some. The table records about 230,000 clones, around four fifths of them present only once. Germline CDR1 KGHSH, CDR2 LQKENI. V was pared by 3 bases and J by 3 bases, with 11 bases of the junction left unmatched. The CDR3 totals 18 residues. This clonotype was obtained from a woman in her seventies with active or convalescent COVID-19. The sequenced sample was peripheral blood. V gene TRBV18 combines with J gene TRBJ2-1; 10 positions match TRBD2. The CDR3 protein is CASSPRRIAGGFYNEQFF. The CDR3 DNA follows: TGTGCCAGCTCACCCCGCCGGATAGCGGGGGGTTTCTACAATGAGCAGTTCTTC.